This TCR beta chain appears in the sequencing data of a study of T cell responses to AZD1222 COVID-19 vaccine. This CDR3 is built from 14 residues. Germline V gene sequence: CDR1 MDHEN, CDR2 SYDVKM. V was cut by 5 bases and J by 8 bases, with 18 bases left in between. Sequencing used immunoSEQ multiplex PCR; TCRdb keeps in-frame clones, though not all of them. Among around 160,000 clones listed, 90% to 95% were seen once. Overall study results and limits: Possibly, clonal diversity was underestimated; donors were largely white British and included more females.

With regard to this clone: What it binds is not known.

This sample comprised peripheral blood, obtained on day 0 of AZD1222 vaccination. The gene calls are TRBV28 and TRBJ1-2; the D is unclear. The clonotype was recovered from an adult in good health. CDR3 DNA: TGTGCCAGCAGTGTTGGTCAGGCCTTGGGAGGCTACACCTTC. Amino acids: CASSVGQALGGYTF.